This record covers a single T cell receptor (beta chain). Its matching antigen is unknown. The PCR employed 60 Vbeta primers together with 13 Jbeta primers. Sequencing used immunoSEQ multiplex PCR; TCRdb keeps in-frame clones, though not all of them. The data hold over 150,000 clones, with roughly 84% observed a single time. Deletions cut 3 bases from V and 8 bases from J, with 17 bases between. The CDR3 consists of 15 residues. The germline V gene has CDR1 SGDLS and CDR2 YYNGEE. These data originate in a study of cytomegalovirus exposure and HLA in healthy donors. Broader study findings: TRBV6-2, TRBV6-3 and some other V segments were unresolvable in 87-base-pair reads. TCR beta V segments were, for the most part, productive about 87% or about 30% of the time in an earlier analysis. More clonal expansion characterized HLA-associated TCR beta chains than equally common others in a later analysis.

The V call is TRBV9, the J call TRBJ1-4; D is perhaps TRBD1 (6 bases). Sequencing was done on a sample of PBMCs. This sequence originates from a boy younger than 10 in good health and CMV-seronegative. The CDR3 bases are TGTGCCAGCAGCGGATCAGGGGTTAAGGGCGAAAAACTGTTTTTT. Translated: CASSGSGVKGEKLFF. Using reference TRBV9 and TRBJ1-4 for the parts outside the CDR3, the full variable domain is DSGVTQTPKHLITATGQRVTLRCSPRSGDLSVYWYQQSLDQGLQFLIQYYNGEERAKGNILERFSAQQFPDLHSELNLSSLELGDSALYFCASSGSGVKGEKLFFGSGTQLSVL.